A selection of T cell receptor beta chains follows, all from one sample in a study of blood T cells in healthy people across ages. MiXCR, run by TCRdb on the 5' RACE reads, gives a single entry per CDR3 protein. The sample has over 600,000 distinct CDR3 sequences; around 50% are singletons. Material for sequencing was blood. The receptors were gathered from a middle-aged man in good health. Each CDR3 is given with its conserved first and last residue. Fields, in order: V gene, J gene, CDR3 protein.

v_call: TRBV12-3/TRBV12-4
j_call: TRBJ2-7
cdr3_aa: CASSDSGYEQYF

v_call: TRBV5-5
j_call: TRBJ2-5
cdr3_aa: CASSPGDRAYQETQYF

v_call: TRBV4-3
j_call: TRBJ1-2
cdr3_aa: CASSQEWDRSVSVYGYTF

v_call: TRBV4-2
j_call: TRBJ2-2
cdr3_aa: CASSHQPGEGTGELFF

v_call: TRBV6-2/TRBV6-3
j_call: TRBJ1-2
cdr3_aa: CASSYGPRGLDGYTF

v_call: TRBV10-3
j_call: TRBJ2-3
cdr3_aa: CAISAEGPSTDTQYF

v_call: TRBV5-1
j_call: TRBJ1-4
cdr3_aa: CASSFTPLGATNEKLSF

v_call: TRBV27
j_call: TRBJ2-7
cdr3_aa: CASSFKVEQGWEQYF

v_call: TRBV7-2
j_call: .
cdr3_aa: CASSPYSRPSSYNEQYF

v_call: TRBV24-1
j_call: TRBJ2-1
cdr3_aa: CATSAGGLAGGPGEQFF

v_call: TRBV24-1
j_call: TRBJ2-1
cdr3_aa: CATLSKYNEQFF

v_call: TRBV9
j_call: TRBJ2-5
cdr3_aa: CASSALRGGQETQYF

v_call: TRBV11-1
j_call: TRBJ2-1
cdr3_aa: CASSLNLRAGGEQFF

v_call: TRBV9
j_call: TRBJ2-5
cdr3_aa: CASSVVTSGGGETQYF

v_call: TRBV20-1
j_call: TRBJ2-2
cdr3_aa: CSSTDGTSGGDAGELFF

v_call: TRBV6-1
j_call: TRBJ2-3
cdr3_aa: CASTVFRQDTQYF

v_call: TRBV28
j_call: TRBJ2-5
cdr3_aa: CASTNPAGLGGTQYF

v_call: TRBV6-5
j_call: .
cdr3_aa: CASSYTTQPGQETQFF

v_call: TRBV20-1
j_call: TRBJ1-6
cdr3_aa: CSARVAREDSPLHF

v_call: TRBV29-1
j_call: TRBJ2-1
cdr3_aa: CSVGGLAGVFYNEQFF

v_call: TRBV20-1
j_call: TRBJ1-5
cdr3_aa: CSARDRTNQPQHF

v_call: TRBV12-3/TRBV12-4
j_call: TRBJ1-6
cdr3_aa: CASSPLHPNSPLHF

v_call: TRBV29-1
j_call: TRBJ2-5
cdr3_aa: CSVEDRRGLQETQYF

v_call: TRBV7-9
j_call: TRBJ2-1
cdr3_aa: CASSLLPTENEQFF

v_call: TRBV6-5
j_call: TRBJ2-7
cdr3_aa: CASGEDGGPGAQYF

v_call: TRBV7-6
j_call: TRBJ1-2
cdr3_aa: CASSLFGGDGYTF

v_call: TRBV7-2
j_call: TRBJ1-5
cdr3_aa: CASSPGQTGPGGNQPQHF

v_call: TRBV12-3/TRBV12-4
j_call: .
cdr3_aa: CASSSPAGSSCEQYF

v_call: TRBV5-1
j_call: TRBJ2-1
cdr3_aa: CASSLGQGYDNEQFF

v_call: TRBV20-1
j_call: TRBJ1-5
cdr3_aa: CSARPGSGDQPQHF

v_call: TRBV29-1
j_call: TRBJ2-5
cdr3_aa: CSVVRGSGNEQYF

v_call: TRBV7-2
j_call: TRBJ2-5
cdr3_aa: CASSLQLAGGLQTQYF

v_call: TRBV2
j_call: TRBJ2-1
cdr3_aa: CASRVGDNYNEQFF

v_call: TRBV5-1
j_call: TRBJ2-1
cdr3_aa: CASSLEERHFAYNEQFF

v_call: TRBV28
j_call: .
cdr3_aa: CASSLLVEEQYF

v_call: TRBV6-5
j_call: TRBJ1-6
cdr3_aa: CASTKRQGGNSPLHF

v_call: TRBV12-3/TRBV12-4
j_call: TRBJ2-7
cdr3_aa: CASSVTGYEQYF

v_call: TRBV9
j_call: TRBJ2-5
cdr3_aa: CASSVRGQGLVETQYF

v_call: TRBV12-3/TRBV12-4
j_call: TRBJ1-6
cdr3_aa: CASSLRTGASPLHF

v_call: TRBV5-1
j_call: TRBJ2-5
cdr3_aa: CASSFDRGLQETQYF

v_call: TRBV20-1
j_call: TRBJ2-7
cdr3_aa: CSAPVSGSDEQYF

v_call: TRBV7-9
j_call: TRBJ2-1
cdr3_aa: CASSYPTPRDGGVRVNEQFF

v_call: TRBV29-1
j_call: TRBJ2-3
cdr3_aa: CSALLAASTDTRYF

v_call: TRBV20-1
j_call: TRBJ2-3
cdr3_aa: CSATSRGQGVTDTQYF

v_call: TRBV11-3
j_call: TRBJ2-7
cdr3_aa: CASSSQRDGSSYEQYF

v_call: TRBV7-2
j_call: TRBJ2-5
cdr3_aa: CASSLSAVQRRETQYF

v_call: TRBV6-5
j_call: TRBJ1-6
cdr3_aa: CASSYGGQGGSPLHF

v_call: TRBV6-5
j_call: TRBJ2-1
cdr3_aa: CASNPGLGYNEQFF

v_call: TRBV5-1
j_call: TRBJ2-7
cdr3_aa: CASSKGTGDRNRRSYEQYF

v_call: TRBV20-1
j_call: TRBJ2-1
cdr3_aa: CSAQVGARDNEQFF

v_call: TRBV7-2
j_call: TRBJ2-7
cdr3_aa: CASILILEAQYF

v_call: TRBV5-1
j_call: TRBJ2-3
cdr3_aa: CASTSGTDTQYF

v_call: TRBV28
j_call: .
cdr3_aa: CASSLNRAQETQYF

v_call: TRBV12-5
j_call: .
cdr3_aa: CASGLVPGAKETQYF

v_call: TRBV10-3
j_call: TRBJ2-3
cdr3_aa: CAIRAGQGVDTRYF

v_call: TRBV7-9
j_call: TRBJ2-3
cdr3_aa: CASSMQTGTGAPTQYF

v_call: TRBV7-3
j_call: TRBJ2-2
cdr3_aa: CASSPVGTKNTGELFF

v_call: TRBV6-5
j_call: TRBJ1-1
cdr3_aa: CASSFGGLDTEAFF

v_call: TRBV6-2/TRBV6-3
j_call: TRBJ2-5
cdr3_aa: CASGDIQYF